This T cell receptor beta chain was sequenced in a study of T cell repertoires in cytomegalovirus infection. Whole-study context: Public TCR beta signatures provided an indication of both CMV infection and a matching HLA type. Findings and limits, study-wide: Cumulated frequencies of public TCR beta families served to identify carriers of CMV plus the relevant HLA.

TCRdb re-analysed the reads in MiXCR, keeping a single row per CDR3 protein. The sample lists around 300,000 distinct CDR3 sequences, roughly 21% occurring once. This clonotype was detected ten times or more. Its cognate antigen is unknown. The TCR sequence derives from a human donor in good health (CMV status not recorded). Some clones in this sample may be carry-over from other donors' samples. Sequences were derived from cultured PBMCs, sampled from culture after CMV antigen stimulation.

Written as DNA, the CDR3 is TGTGCCGGGAGGGAACTAGCAAGAATTATGGGTGAGCAGTTCTTC. Protein: CAGRELARIMGEQFF. This chain connects TRBV7-6 to TRBJ2-1; the match to TRBD2 covers 7 bases. CDR1 is SGHVS, CDR2 FNYEAQ, per germline. V was clipped by 11 bases and J by 9 bases; unmatched bases: 19. The CDR3 is 15 residues long.